This is a list of T cell receptor beta chains from one sample in a study of T cell responses to AZD1222 COVID-19 vaccine. The method was immunoSEQ multiplex PCR; TCRdb's version includes in-frame clones alone and lacks a portion of them. The sample comprises around 190,000 clones, approximately 94% of which are singletons, and around 1.6% rests with the top ten. Here the sequenced sample was peripheral blood, taken 28 days after the second AZD1222 dose. These TCRs come from an adult who received the AZD1222 COVID-19 vaccine. CDR3s include the opening cysteine and the closing phenylalanine or tryptophan. Fields, in order: J gene, D gene, V gene, clone size, CDR3 DNA, CDR3 protein. The D gene is left open where the match is weak. Clone sizes are given selectively: once, few, many, or a class where the clone is expanded.

j_call: TRBJ2-7; d_call: NA; v_call: TRBV3-1/TRBV3-2; clone_size: NA; cdr3_nt: TGTGCCAGCAGCCTGACAGGCTACGAGCAGTACTTC; cdr3_aa: CASSLTGYEQYF
j_call: TRBJ2-7; d_call: NA; v_call: TRBV6-5; clone_size: NA; cdr3_nt: TGTGCCAGCACCCCTAGTGGGGCCTACGAGCAGTACTTC; cdr3_aa: CASTPSGAYEQYF
j_call: TRBJ2-1; d_call: TRBD2; v_call: TRBV7-7; clone_size: once; cdr3_nt: TGTGCTAGCAGCCAACTAGCGGGAGCGGGGAGTGAGCAGTTCTTC; cdr3_aa: CASSQLAGAGSEQFF
j_call: TRBJ1-2; d_call: NA; v_call: TRBV7-2; clone_size: NA; cdr3_nt: TGTGCCAGCAGCTTAACCGACGTGGAGGGGAGCTATTATGGCTACACCTTC; cdr3_aa: CASSLTDVEGSYYGYTF
j_call: TRBJ2-3; d_call: NA; v_call: TRBV6-1; clone_size: NA; cdr3_nt: TGTGCCAGCAGTGATGTTCACCCTTCGGCAGATACGCAGTATTTT; cdr3_aa: CASSDVHPSADTQYF
j_call: TRBJ2-7; d_call: TRBD2; v_call: TRBV5-4; clone_size: NA; cdr3_nt: TGTGCCAGCAGCAACGGTAGGCTAGCGGGGGAAAGTTACGAGCAGTACTTC; cdr3_aa: CASSNGRLAGESYEQYF
j_call: TRBJ2-7; d_call: NA; v_call: TRBV6-5; clone_size: once; cdr3_nt: TGTGCCAGCAGTTACTCTTACAGGGGGGGCGAGCAGTACTTC; cdr3_aa: CASSYSYRGGEQYF
j_call: TRBJ1-6; d_call: TRBD1; v_call: TRBV30; clone_size: NA; cdr3_nt: TGTGCCTGGAGTGTGCCAGGACAGGCCCACTTT; cdr3_aa: CAWSVPGQAHF
j_call: TRBJ2-1; d_call: NA; v_call: TRBV5-4; clone_size: few; cdr3_nt: TGTGCCAGCAGCTCAAGGGACCTGCTGAGCTCCTACAATGAGCAGTTCTTC; cdr3_aa: CASSSRDLLSSYNEQFF
j_call: TRBJ1-5; d_call: NA; v_call: TRBV10-3; clone_size: NA; cdr3_nt: TGTGCCATCAGTGAGTCGAGGATTTGGAGAAGCAATCAGCCCCAGCATTTT; cdr3_aa: CAISESRIWRSNQPQHF
j_call: TRBJ1-5; d_call: NA; v_call: TRBV12-5; clone_size: NA; cdr3_nt: TGTGCTAGTGGTTTGGGCAGTTTGGATCCCCAGCATTTT; cdr3_aa: CASGLGSLDPQHF
j_call: TRBJ2-3; d_call: TRBD2; v_call: TRBV18; clone_size: once; cdr3_nt: TGTGCCAGCTCACCCCGGACTAGCGGGGGGGGAGATACGCAGTATTTT; cdr3_aa: CASSPRTSGGGDTQYF
j_call: TRBJ1-1; d_call: TRBD1; v_call: TRBV4-3; clone_size: NA; cdr3_nt: TGCGCCAGCAGCCAGACAGGGGGAAGACAGAATGAAGCTTTCTTT; cdr3_aa: CASSQTGGRQNEAFF
j_call: TRBJ1-1; d_call: NA; v_call: TRBV5-6; clone_size: once; cdr3_nt: TGTGCCAGCAGCTTGTTATCGGGACACGGGGATGAAGCTTTCTTT; cdr3_aa: CASSLLSGHGDEAFF
j_call: TRBJ2-3; d_call: NA; v_call: TRBV27; clone_size: NA; cdr3_nt: TGTGCCAGCAGTTCAACAGATACGCAGTATTTT; cdr3_aa: CASSSTDTQYF
j_call: TRBJ2-7; d_call: NA; v_call: TRBV28; clone_size: NA; cdr3_nt: TGTGCCAGCAGTTCTTTTTTGGCGGTCCCTAATAGGTTCGAGCAGTACTTC; cdr3_aa: CASSSFLAVPNRFEQYF
j_call: TRBJ2-3; d_call: TRBD2; v_call: TRBV6-4; clone_size: NA; cdr3_nt: TGTGCCAGCAGTAAGACTAGCGGGGGCACAGATACGCAGTATTTT; cdr3_aa: CASSKTSGGTDTQYF
j_call: TRBJ1-1; d_call: NA; v_call: TRBV6-5; clone_size: NA; cdr3_nt: TGTGCCAGCAGTTACTCCCTCCCTACTGAAGCTTTCTTT; cdr3_aa: CASSYSLPTEAFF
j_call: TRBJ2-1; d_call: TRBD1; v_call: TRBV9; clone_size: NA; cdr3_nt: TGTGCCAGCAGCGAGGGACAGGGGGCCTACAATGAGCAGTTCTTC; cdr3_aa: CASSEGQGAYNEQFF
j_call: TRBJ1-1; d_call: NA; v_call: TRBV4-1; clone_size: NA; cdr3_nt: TGCGCCAGCAGCCAAGTAACCACGAACACTGAAGCTTTCTTT; cdr3_aa: CASSQVTTNTEAFF
j_call: TRBJ1-1; d_call: NA; v_call: TRBV19; clone_size: NA; cdr3_nt: TGTGCCAGTAGACCCACAGCCAAGAACACTGAAGCTTTCTTT; cdr3_aa: CASRPTAKNTEAFF
j_call: TRBJ2-1; d_call: NA; v_call: TRBV11-1; clone_size: NA; cdr3_nt: TGTGCCAGCAGCTTAGATTGGGGGCGAGGGAATGAGCAGTTCTTC; cdr3_aa: CASSLDWGRGNEQFF
j_call: TRBJ2-7; d_call: TRBD2; v_call: TRBV3-1/TRBV3-2; clone_size: NA; cdr3_nt: TGTGCCAGCAGCCAATTCCGAGGCGGGGGGGGCGAGCAGTACTTC; cdr3_aa: CASSQFRGGGGEQYF
j_call: TRBJ1-4; d_call: NA; v_call: TRBV19; clone_size: NA; cdr3_nt: TGTGCCAGTAGTATCCGGAACCCTAATGAAAAACTGTTTTTT; cdr3_aa: CASSIRNPNEKLFF
j_call: TRBJ2-5; d_call: NA; v_call: TRBV6-2/TRBV6-3; clone_size: NA; cdr3_nt: TGTGCCAGCAGTTACCACTGGGGAATATTTTACGCGGGGACGATCCAAGAGACCCAGTACTTC; cdr3_aa: CASSYHWGIFYAGTIQETQYF
j_call: TRBJ1-6; d_call: NA; v_call: TRBV9; clone_size: NA; cdr3_nt: TGTGCCAGCAGCGAACCGGGACGGACTAATTCACCCCTCCACTTT; cdr3_aa: CASSEPGRTNSPLHF
j_call: TRBJ2-7; d_call: NA; v_call: TRBV20-1; clone_size: NA; cdr3_nt: TGCAGTGCTAGTACCCAGACCAGGGCGCATGAGGAGCAGTACTTC; cdr3_aa: CSASTQTRAHEEQYF
j_call: TRBJ2-7; d_call: NA; v_call: TRBV6-2/TRBV6-3; clone_size: NA; cdr3_nt: TGTGCCAGCAGTTATCCTGCGAGCTCCTACGAGCAGTACTTC; cdr3_aa: CASSYPASSYEQYF
j_call: TRBJ1-3; d_call: NA; v_call: TRBV18; clone_size: NA; cdr3_nt: TGTGCCAGCTCCCTTCCACCTTCTGGAAACACCATATATTTT; cdr3_aa: CASSLPPSGNTIYF
j_call: TRBJ2-3; d_call: TRBD2; v_call: TRBV7-3; clone_size: NA; cdr3_nt: TGTGCCAGCAGCTTACAGGCTAGCGGGAGGGTCCAGGGGGATACGCAGTATTTT; cdr3_aa: CASSLQASGRVQGDTQYF
j_call: TRBJ1-6; d_call: NA; v_call: TRBV6-5; clone_size: NA; cdr3_nt: TGTGCCAGCAGGGCCGAGGGGATTTCACCCCTCCACTTT; cdr3_aa: CASRAEGISPLHF
j_call: TRBJ1-6; d_call: TRBD1; v_call: TRBV2; clone_size: NA; cdr3_nt: TGTGCCAACCGGGAGCTTCGGGACAGGGGGCCTGACTCACCCCTCCACTTT; cdr3_aa: CANRELRDRGPDSPLHF
j_call: TRBJ2-2; d_call: NA; v_call: TRBV24-1; clone_size: NA; cdr3_nt: TGTGCCACCAGTGAGTTCTCGAACACCGGGGAGCTGTTTTTT; cdr3_aa: CATSEFSNTGELFF
j_call: TRBJ2-2; d_call: TRBD2; v_call: TRBV12-5; clone_size: NA; cdr3_nt: TGTGCTAGTGGTTTGCCGGGGGGCACCGGGGAGCTGTTTTTT; cdr3_aa: CASGLPGGTGELFF